A single sample gave rise to the 11 T cell receptor beta chains below, sequenced in a study of blood T cell repertoires in COVID-19. TCRdb's table, derived via immunoSEQ multiplex PCR, lists solely in-frame clones and lacks some. The sample records about 120,000 clones, 88% being singletons. Material: peripheral blood. These receptors were collected from a human donor in a cohort sampled during active COVID-19.

This chain connects TRBV6-4 to TRBJ1-6; TRBD1 might be the D (5 bases). Looked up from germline, CDR1 is MRHNA and CDR2 is SNTAGT. The V and J ends lost 7 bases and 6 bases respectively, with 19 bases between them. CDR3 length equals 16 residues. The CDR3 DNA sequence: TGTGCCAGCACTAGGCCTCTCAGGGTTGGTAATTCACCCCTCCACTTT. Its translation is CASTRPLRVGNSPLHF.

Note on this clone: The junction and the germline gene differ at one end; a read error may be behind it. The chain couples TRBV7-7 to TRBJ2-5; 10 nucleotides align to TRBD1. The CDR3 covers 15 residues. In germline, CDR1 is SSHAT, CDR2 FNYEAQ (reference sequence). This chain's CDR3 is CASSHGTGVQETQYF. Here the CDR3 DNA reads TGTGCTAGCAGCCATGGGACAGGGGTCCAAGAGACCCAGTACTTC.

This chain uses TRBV2 with TRBJ1-1, with D perhaps TRBD1 (5 bases). Trimming shortened V by 11 bases and J by 0 bases, and 13 bases separated the two germline ends. Germline CDR1 is SNHLY and CDR2 is FYNNEI. This CDR3 spans 13 amino acids. The CDR3 is CAPGRAVNTEAFF. The CDR3 coding sequence is TGTGCCCCAGGGCGTGCTGTGAACACTGAAGCTTTCTTT.

The V call is TRBV4-2, the J call TRBJ2-6, with 9 bases lining up with TRBD1. Trimming at V came to 4 bases and at J to 0 bases, leaving 1 base not matched to a gene. The CDR3 spans 16 residues. Germline CDR1 reads LGHNA; CDR2 reads YNFKEQ. CDR3 DNA sequence: TGTGCCAGCAGCCCGACAGGGGGCTCTGGGGCCAACGTCCTGACTTTC. This gives the protein CASSPTGGSGANVLTF.

The V gene is TRBV2, the J gene TRBJ1-3; a possible D gene is TRBD1 (6 bases). The CDR3 runs 14 residues. Trimming cost V 6 bases and J 0 bases, with 9 bases left between them. Germline-derived CDR1 and CDR2 are SNHLY and FYNNEI. The CDR3 DNA sequence: TGTGCCAGCAGAGCGACAGGCTCTGGAAACACCATATATTTT. The encoded protein is CASRATGSGNTIYF.

This chain joins TRBV7-2 and TRBJ2-7, with 9 bases that match TRBD1. The junction had 12 bases not matched to a gene; V was cut back by 3 bases and J by 6 bases. CDR1 and CDR2 (germline): SGHTA, FQGNSA. The CDR3 is made up of 16 amino acids. The CDR3 bases are TGTGCCAGCAGCTTCCGGGACAGGGCGGACCCCGGCGAGCAGTACTTC. It codes for CASSFRDRADPGEQYF.

The chain is built from TRBV5-1 and TRBJ2-7, with 7 bases identical to TRBD1. CDR3 length: 16 residues. Germline CDR1 SGHRS, CDR2 YFSETQ. The junction had 11 bases not matched to a gene; V was cut back by 0 bases and J by 5 bases. The CDR3 protein is CASSLVGQGDSNEQYF. CDR3 nucleotides: TGCGCCAGCAGCTTGGTAGGGCAGGGGGATTCCAACGAGCAGTACTTC.

The chain employs TRBV2 and TRBJ2-1, with 10 bases identical to TRBD2. The V gene's germline CDR1 is SNHLY and CDR2 FYNNEI. V lost 4 bases, J lost 1 base, and 1 base stayed unmatched. This CDR3 region has 15 residues. The CDR3 sequence is CASSVAGGSYNEQFF. In nucleotides, the CDR3 is TGTGCCAGCAGTGTAGCGGGGGGATCCTACAATGAGCAGTTCTTC.

The chain joins TRBV20-1 to TRBJ1-1; D is possibly TRBD1 (5 bases). Looked up from germline, CDR1 is DFQATT and CDR2 is SNEGSKA (reference sequence). The CDR3 runs 13 residues. The germline V and J ends were trimmed by 3 bases and 11 bases, with 19 bases remaining between them. The CDR3 protein is CSASRRGLVEAFF. The CDR3 DNA sequence: TGCAGTGCTAGTCGCCGGGGACTGGTTGAGGCTTTCTTT.

The rearrangement joins TRBV7-2 to TRBJ2-1; 8 positions agree with TRBD2. Germline V lookup: CDR1 SGHTA, CDR2 FQGNSA. The CDR3 extends over 15 amino acids. V gave up 2 bases and J gave up 4 bases; unmatched junction bases: 4. The CDR3 is CASSLSGGGYNEQFF. CDR3 coding DNA: TGTGCCAGCAGCTTAAGCGGCGGGGGGTACAATGAGCAGTTCTTC. The entire variable domain, with the rest obtained from reference TRBV7-2 and TRBJ2-1, is as follows: GAGVSQSPSNKVTEKGKDVELRCDPISGHTALYWYRQSLGQGLEFLIYFQGNSAPDKSGLPSDRFSAERTGGSVSTLTIQRTQQEDSAVYLCASSLSGGGYNEQFFGPGTRLTVL.

The V and J genes are TRBV19 and TRBJ2-7, with TRBD1 identical over 8 bases. The CDR3 has 13 amino acids. Germline CDR1 is LNHDA and CDR2 is SQIVND (reference sequence). V trimming: 4 bases; J trimming: 3 bases; junction bases outside the gene matches: 2. The CDR3 nucleotides are TGTGCCAGTAGTAAGGACAGGGACTACGAGCAGTACTTC. The encoded protein is CASSKDRDYEQYF.